Each of the 5 T cell receptor beta chains below was sequenced from the same sample in a study of early T cells in non-severe SARS-CoV-2 infection. TCRdb itself ran the 5' RACE reads through MiXCR, one entry per CDR3 protein. Of 70,000 to 90,000 distinct CDR3 sequences in the sample, 10% to 12% were seen once. The sample consisted of whole blood. These receptors originate from an adult who was a healthcare worker with PCR-confirmed SARS-CoV-2 infection or an uninfected control (not recorded which).

J is TRBJ2-3 and V is TRBV7-2; TRBD2 matches at 13 bases. The CDR3 sequence is 17 residues long. Germline V gives CDR1 SGHTA, CDR2 FQGNSA. Trimming took 6 bases from V and 2 from J; bases not matched to a gene: 8. CDR3 residues: CASSPGLAGDITDTQYF. CDR3 DNA sequence: TGTGCCAGCAGTCCAGGACTAGCGGGGGACATCACAGATACGCAGTATTTT.

This clonotype was recorded many times. The V call is TRBV24-1, the J call TRBJ2-1, with TRBD2 identical over 8 bases. Germline lookup yields CDR1 KGHDR and CDR2 SFDVKD. V gave up 6 bases and J gave up 5 bases; unmatched junction bases: 8. There are 15 residues in the CDR3. CDR3 DNA: TGTGCCACCAGTCATGGGCGGGGGGTTAACAATGAGCAGTTCTTC. Protein product: CATSHGRGVNNEQFF.

This chain connects TRBV27 to TRBJ2-2; D is ambiguous. Germline values: CDR1 MNHEY, CDR2 SMNVEV (reference sequence). With 2 bases removed from V and 4 bases from J, the gap between germline ends came to 8 bases. CDR3 length equals 14 residues. Here the CDR3 reads CASSLVDTTGELFF. CDR3 nucleotides: TGTGCCAGCAGTTTAGTAGACACCACCGGGGAGCTGTTTTTT.

This clonotype was detected a few times. The chain uses TRBV12-3 or TRBV12-4 and TRBJ2-7; 8 positions match TRBD2. The CDR3 runs 12 residues. Trimming cost V 5 bases and J 5 bases; bases outside gene matches: 2. The CDR3 sequence: CASSTGGNEQYF. As DNA, the CDR3 is TGTGCCAGCAGTACGGGGGGGAACGAGCAGTACTTC.

The CDR3 protein is CASRDRGRTGGYTF. CDR3 nucleotides: TGTGCCAGCAGGGACAGGGGGCGTACGGGCGGCTACACCTTC. The rearrangement links TRBV27 to TRBJ1-2; TRBD1 matches 11 bases. Trimming at V came to 6 bases and at J to 8 bases, leaving 8 bases not matched to a gene. Per germline, CDR1 MNHEY and CDR2 SMNVEV (reference sequence). The CDR3 consists of 14 residues.